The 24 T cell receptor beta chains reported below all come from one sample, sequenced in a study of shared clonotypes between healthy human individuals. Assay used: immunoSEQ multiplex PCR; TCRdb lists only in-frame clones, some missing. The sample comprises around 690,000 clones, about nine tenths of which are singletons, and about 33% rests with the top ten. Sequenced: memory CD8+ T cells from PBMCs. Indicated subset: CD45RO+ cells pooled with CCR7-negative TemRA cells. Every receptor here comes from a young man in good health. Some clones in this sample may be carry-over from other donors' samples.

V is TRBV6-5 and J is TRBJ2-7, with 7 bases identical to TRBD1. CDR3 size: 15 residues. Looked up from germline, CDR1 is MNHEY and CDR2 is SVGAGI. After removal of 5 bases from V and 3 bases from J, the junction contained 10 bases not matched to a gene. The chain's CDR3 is CASSPDRASLYEQYF. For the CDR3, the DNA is TGTGCCAGCAGTCCAGACAGGGCCTCTCTCTACGAGCAGTACTTC.

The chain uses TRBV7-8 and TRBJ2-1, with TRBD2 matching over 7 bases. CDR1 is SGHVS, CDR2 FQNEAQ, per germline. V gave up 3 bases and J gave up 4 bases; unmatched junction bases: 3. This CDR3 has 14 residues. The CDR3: CASSFGLEYNEQFF. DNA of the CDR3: TGTGCCAGCAGCTTCGGACTAGAATACAATGAGCAGTTCTTC.

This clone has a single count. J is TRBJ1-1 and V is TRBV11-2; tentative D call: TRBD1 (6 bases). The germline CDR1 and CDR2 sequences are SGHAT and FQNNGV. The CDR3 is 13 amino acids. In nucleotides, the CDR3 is TGTGCACTTACCTATGGGGGGCCCACTGAAGCTTTCTTT. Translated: CALTYGGPTEAFF.

The CDR3 loop reads CASSFNTGVAQETQYF. CDR3 nucleotide sequence: TGTGCCAGCAGCTTTAATACAGGGGTTGCACAAGAGACCCAGTACTTC. V usage is TRBV7-9 and J usage is TRBJ2-5, with 7 bases fitting TRBD1. With 3 bases clipped from V and 2 bases from J, the junction kept 9 bases outside the gene matches. The CDR3 extends over 16 amino acids. CDR1 is SEHNR, CDR2 FQNEAQ, per germline (reference sequence).

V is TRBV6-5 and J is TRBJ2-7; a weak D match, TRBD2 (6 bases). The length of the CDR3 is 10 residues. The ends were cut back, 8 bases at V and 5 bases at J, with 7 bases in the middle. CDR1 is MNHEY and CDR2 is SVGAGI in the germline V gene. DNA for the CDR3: TGTGCCAGCGGAGGGGACGAGCAGTACTTC. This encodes CASGGDEQYF.

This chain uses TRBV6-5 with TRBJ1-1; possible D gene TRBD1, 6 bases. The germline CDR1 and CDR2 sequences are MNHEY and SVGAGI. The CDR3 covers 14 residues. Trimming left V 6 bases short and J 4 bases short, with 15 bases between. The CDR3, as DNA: TGTGCCAGCAGGTCTCGGGACATCGGCACTGAAGCTTTCTTT. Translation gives CASRSRDIGTEAFF.

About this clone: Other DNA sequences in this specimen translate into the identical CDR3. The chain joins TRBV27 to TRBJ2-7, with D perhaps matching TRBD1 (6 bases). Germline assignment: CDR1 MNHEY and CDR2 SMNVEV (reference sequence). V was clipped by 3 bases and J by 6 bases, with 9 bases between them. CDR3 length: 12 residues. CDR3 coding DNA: TGTGCCAGCAGTTTCCCCAGGGGCGAGCAGTACTTC. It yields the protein CASSFPRGEQYF.

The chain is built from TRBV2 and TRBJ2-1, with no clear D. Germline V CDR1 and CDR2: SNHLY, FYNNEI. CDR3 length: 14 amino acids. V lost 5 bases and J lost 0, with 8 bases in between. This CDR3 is CASSTESSYNEQFF. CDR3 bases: TGTGCCAGCAGTACAGAGAGCTCCTACAATGAGCAGTTCTTC.

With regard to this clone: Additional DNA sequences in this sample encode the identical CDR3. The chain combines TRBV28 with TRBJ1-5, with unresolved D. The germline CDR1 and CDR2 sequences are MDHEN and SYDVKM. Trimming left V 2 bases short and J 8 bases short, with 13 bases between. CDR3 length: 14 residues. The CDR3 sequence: CASSLIMGSEPQHF. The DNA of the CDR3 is TGTGCCAGCAGTTTAATTATGGGCTCGGAGCCCCAGCATTTT. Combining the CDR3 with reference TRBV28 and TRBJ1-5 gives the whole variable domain DVKVTQSSRYLVKRTGEKVFLECVQDMDHENMFWYRQDPGLGLRLIYFSYDVKMKEKGDIPEGYSVSREKKERFSLILESASTNQTSMYLCASSLIMGSEPQHFGDGTRLSIL.

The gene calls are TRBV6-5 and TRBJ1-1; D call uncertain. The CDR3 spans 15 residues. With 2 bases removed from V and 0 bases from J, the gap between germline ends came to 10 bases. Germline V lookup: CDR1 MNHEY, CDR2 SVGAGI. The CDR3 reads CASSYKRAMNTEAFF. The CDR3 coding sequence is TGTGCCAGCAGTTACAAAAGGGCCATGAACACTGAAGCTTTCTTT.

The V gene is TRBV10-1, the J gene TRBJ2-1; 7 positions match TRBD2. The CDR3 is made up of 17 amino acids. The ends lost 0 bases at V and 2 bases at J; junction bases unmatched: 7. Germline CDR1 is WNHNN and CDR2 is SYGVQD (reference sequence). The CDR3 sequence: CASSESLREGPYNEQFF. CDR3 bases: TGCGCCAGCAGTGAGTCTTTGAGGGAGGGCCCCTACAATGAGCAGTTCTTC.

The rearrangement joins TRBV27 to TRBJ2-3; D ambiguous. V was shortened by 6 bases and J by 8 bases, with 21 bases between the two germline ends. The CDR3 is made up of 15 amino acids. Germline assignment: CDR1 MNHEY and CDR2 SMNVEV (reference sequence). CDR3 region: CASRISLGGLPTQYF. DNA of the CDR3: TGTGCCAGCAGAATTTCATTGGGTGGCCTCCCTACGCAGTATTTT.

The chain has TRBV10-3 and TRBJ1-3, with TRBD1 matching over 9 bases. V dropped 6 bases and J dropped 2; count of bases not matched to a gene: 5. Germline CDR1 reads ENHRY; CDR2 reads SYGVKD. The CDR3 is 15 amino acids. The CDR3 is CAIRGTGNTGNTIYF. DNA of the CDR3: TGTGCCATCAGAGGGACAGGGAATACTGGAAACACCATATATTTT.

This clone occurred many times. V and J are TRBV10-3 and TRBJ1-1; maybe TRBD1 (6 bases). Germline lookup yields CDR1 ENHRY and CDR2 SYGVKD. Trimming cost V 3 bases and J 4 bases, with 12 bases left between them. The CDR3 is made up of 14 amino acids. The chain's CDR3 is CAISDFKGGTEAFF. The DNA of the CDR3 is TGTGCCATCAGTGATTTCAAAGGGGGCACTGAAGCTTTCTTT.

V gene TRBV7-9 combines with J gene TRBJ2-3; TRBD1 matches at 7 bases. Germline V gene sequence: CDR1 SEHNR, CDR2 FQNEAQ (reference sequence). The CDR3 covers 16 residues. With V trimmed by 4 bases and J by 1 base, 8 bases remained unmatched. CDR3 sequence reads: CASSSPRQGGTDTQYF. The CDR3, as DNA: TGTGCCAGCAGCTCACCTCGACAGGGAGGCACAGATACGCAGTATTTT.

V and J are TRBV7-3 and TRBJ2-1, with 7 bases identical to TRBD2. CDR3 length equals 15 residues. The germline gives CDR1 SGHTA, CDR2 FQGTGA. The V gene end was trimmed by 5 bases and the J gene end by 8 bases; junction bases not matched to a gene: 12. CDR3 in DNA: TGTGCCAGCAGCCTCCGAGCGGGAAGCTCCCATGAGCAGTTCTTC. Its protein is CASSLRAGSSHEQFF.

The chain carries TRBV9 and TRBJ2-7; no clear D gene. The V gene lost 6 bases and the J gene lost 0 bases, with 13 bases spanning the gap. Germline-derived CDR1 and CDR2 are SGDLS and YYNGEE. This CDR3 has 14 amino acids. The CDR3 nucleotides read TGTGCCAGCAATTCCGGATGGGACTCCTACGAGCAGTACTTC. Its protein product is CASNSGWDSYEQYF.

The CDR3 coding sequence is TGTGCCAGCAGCTTAGATCGAGAACAGCCCCAGCATTTT. Its translation: CASSLDREQPQHF. This rearrangement joins TRBV7-9 to TRBJ1-5; D gene unclear. Germline CDR1 reads SEHNR; CDR2 reads FQNEAQ (reference sequence). V was pared by 1 base and J by 7 bases, with 8 bases between. This CDR3 is 13 amino acids long.

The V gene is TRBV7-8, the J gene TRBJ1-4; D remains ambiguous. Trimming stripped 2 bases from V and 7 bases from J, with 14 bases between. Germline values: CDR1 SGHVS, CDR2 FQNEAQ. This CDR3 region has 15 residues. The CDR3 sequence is CASSLLVPRGEKLFF. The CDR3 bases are TGTGCCAGCAGCTTACTAGTCCCACGAGGTGAAAAACTGTTTTTT.

For the CDR3, the DNA is TGTGCCATCAAAGGACCGTCGGGCACAGATACGCAGTATTTT. Protein: CAIKGPSGTDTQYF. The chain joins TRBV10-3 to TRBJ2-3; unclear D gene. The CDR3 has 14 residues. Germline CDR1 ENHRY, CDR2 SYGVKD. Trimming removed 7 bases at V and 1 base at J, with 12 bases between.

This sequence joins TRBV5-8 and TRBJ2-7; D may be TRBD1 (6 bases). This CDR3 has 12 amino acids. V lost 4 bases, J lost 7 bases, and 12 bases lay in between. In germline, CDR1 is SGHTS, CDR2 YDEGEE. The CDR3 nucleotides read TGTGCCAGCAGCCCAGGGGAAGGTGAGCAGTACTTC. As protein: CASSPGEGEQYF.

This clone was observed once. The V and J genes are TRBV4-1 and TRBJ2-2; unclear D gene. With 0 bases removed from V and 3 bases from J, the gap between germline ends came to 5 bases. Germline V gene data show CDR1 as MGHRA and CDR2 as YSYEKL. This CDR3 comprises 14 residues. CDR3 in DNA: TGCGCCAGCAGCCAAGACAGGTACACCGGGGAGCTGTTTTTT. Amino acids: CASSQDRYTGELFF.

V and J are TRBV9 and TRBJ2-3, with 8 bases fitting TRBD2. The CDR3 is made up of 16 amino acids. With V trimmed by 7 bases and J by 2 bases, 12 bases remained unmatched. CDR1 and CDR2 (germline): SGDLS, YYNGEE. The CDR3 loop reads CASFNRAGGITDTQYF. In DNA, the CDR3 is TGTGCCAGCTTCAACAGGGCGGGGGGAATCACAGATACGCAGTATTTT.

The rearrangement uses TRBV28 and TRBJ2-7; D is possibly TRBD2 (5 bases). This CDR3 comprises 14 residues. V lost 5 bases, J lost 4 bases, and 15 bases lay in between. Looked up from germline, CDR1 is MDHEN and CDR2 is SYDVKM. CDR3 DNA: TGTGCCAGCAGTACTAGTTTTGGTCGTTACGAGCAGTACTTC. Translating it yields CASSTSFGRYEQYF.